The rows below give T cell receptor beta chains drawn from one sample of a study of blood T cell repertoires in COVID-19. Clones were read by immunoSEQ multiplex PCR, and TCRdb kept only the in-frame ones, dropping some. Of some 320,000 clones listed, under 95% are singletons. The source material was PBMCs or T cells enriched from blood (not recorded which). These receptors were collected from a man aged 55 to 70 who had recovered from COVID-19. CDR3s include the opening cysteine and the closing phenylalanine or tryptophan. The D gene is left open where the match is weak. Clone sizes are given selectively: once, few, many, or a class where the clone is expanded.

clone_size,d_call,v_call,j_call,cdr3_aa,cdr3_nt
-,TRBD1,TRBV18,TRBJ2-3,CASSHELRDSRWDTDTQYF,TGTGCCAGCTCACACGAACTTAGGGACAGCCGTTGGGACACAGATACGCAGTATTTT
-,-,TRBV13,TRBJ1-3,CASSEQRSGNTIYF,TGTGCCAGCAGCGAGCAGCGGTCCGGAAACACCATATATTTT
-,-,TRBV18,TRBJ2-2,CASSPERNTGELFF,TGTGCCAGCTCACCCGAGCGCAACACCGGGGAGCTGTTTTTT
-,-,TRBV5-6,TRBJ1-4,CASNIFTADRTLSEKLFF,TGTGCCAGCAACATCTTTACCGCCGACAGGACCCTTAGTGAAAAACTGTTTTTT
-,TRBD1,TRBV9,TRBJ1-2,CASSGDRVYGYTF,TGTGCCAGCAGCGGCGACAGGGTTTATGGCTACACCTTC
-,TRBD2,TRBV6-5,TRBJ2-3,CASRETSGSTDTQYF,TGTGCCAGCAGAGAGACTAGCGGAAGCACAGATACGCAGTATTTT
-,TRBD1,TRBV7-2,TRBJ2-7,CASSFKTGDQQYF,TGTGCCAGCAGCTTCAAGACAGGGGATCAGCAGTACTTC
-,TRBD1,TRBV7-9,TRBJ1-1,CASSLSDRGTEAFF,TGTGCCAGCAGCTTAAGCGACAGGGGCACTGAAGCTTTCTTT
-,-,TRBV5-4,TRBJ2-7,CASSNVRGSYEQYF,TGTGCCAGCAGCAATGTTAGGGGAAGCTACGAGCAGTACTTC
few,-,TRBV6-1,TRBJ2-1,CASSDTVGGYNEQFF,TGTGCCAGCAGTGATACGGTGGGGGGCTACAATGAGCAGTTCTTC
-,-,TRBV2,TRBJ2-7,CASSERTREQYF,TGTGCCAGCAGTGAGAGGACACGCGAGCAGTACTTC
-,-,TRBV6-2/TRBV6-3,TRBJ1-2,CASSRPARPGYGYTF,TGTGCCAGCAGTCGGCCCGCCAGGCCAGGCTATGGCTACACCTTC
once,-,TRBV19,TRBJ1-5,CASSARDLSQPQHF,TGTGCCAGTAGTGCCCGGGACTTGTCTCAGCCCCAGCATTTT
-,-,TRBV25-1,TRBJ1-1,CASRSLGNTEAFF,TGTGCCAGCAGGTCCCTCGGGAACACTGAAGCTTTCTTT
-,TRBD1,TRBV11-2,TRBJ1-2,CASSFRDRGLANYGYTF,TGTGCCAGCAGCTTCCGGGACAGGGGACTTGCTAACTATGGCTACACCTTC
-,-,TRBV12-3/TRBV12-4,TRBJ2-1,CASNKGNYNEQFF,TGTGCCAGCAATAAGGGGAACTACAATGAGCAGTTCTTC
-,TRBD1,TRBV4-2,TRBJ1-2,CASSQAWGQGYGYTF,TGTGCCAGCAGCCAAGCCTGGGGACAGGGGTATGGCTACACCTTC
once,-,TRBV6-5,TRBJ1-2,CASSHPDTGWGYTF,TGTGCCAGCAGCCACCCCGACACAGGGTGGGGCTACACCTTC
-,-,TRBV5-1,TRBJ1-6,CASSLRGNGGSPLHF,TGCGCCAGCAGCTTGAGGGGGAATGGGGGTTCACCCCTCCACTTT
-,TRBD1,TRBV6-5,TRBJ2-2,CASSQGQGGIGELFF,TGTGCCAGCAGCCAGGGACAGGGGGGTATCGGGGAGCTGTTTTTT
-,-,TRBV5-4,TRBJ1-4,CASSLIGESLEKLFF,TGTGCCAGCAGCTTGATTGGTGAGAGCCTCGAAAAACTGTTTTTT
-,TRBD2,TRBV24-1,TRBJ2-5,CATSEIVGLAGGETQYF,TGTGCCACCAGTGAAATTGTGGGACTAGCGGGAGGAGAGACCCAGTACTTC
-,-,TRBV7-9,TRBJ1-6,CASSPMAGSNSPLHF,TGTGCCAGCTCACCCATGGCAGGCTCGAATTCACCCCTCCACTTT
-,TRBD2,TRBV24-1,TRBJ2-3,CATSDLSAGELGTDTQYF,TGTGCCACCAGTGATTTATCAGCGGGAGAATTGGGCACAGATACGCAGTATTTT
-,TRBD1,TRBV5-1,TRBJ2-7,CASSFATGPYEQYF,TGCGCCAGCAGCTTCGCGACAGGGCCGTACGAGCAGTACTTC
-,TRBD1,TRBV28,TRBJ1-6,CASGQGTSPLHF,TGTGCCAGTGGACAGGGAACTTCACCCCTCCACTTT
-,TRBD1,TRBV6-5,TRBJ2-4,CASRDGTGGVYIQYF,TGTGCCAGCAGGGACGGGACAGGGGGCGTATACATTCAGTACTTC
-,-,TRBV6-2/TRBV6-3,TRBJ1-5,CASSSGFQPQHF,TGTGCCAGCAGTTCAGGGTTCCAGCCCCAGCATTTT
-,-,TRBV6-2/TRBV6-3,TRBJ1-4,CASSPPLDTLNEKLFF,TGTGCCAGCAGCCCACCCCTGGACACCCTCAATGAAAAACTGTTTTTT
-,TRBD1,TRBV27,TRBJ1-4,CASSERIPGGGRTNEKLFF,TGTGCCAGCAGTGAAAGGATACCAGGGGGCGGGAGAACTAATGAAAAACTGTTTTTT
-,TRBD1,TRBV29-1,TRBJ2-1,CSVGTGGNNEQFF,TGCAGCGTTGGGACAGGGGGGAACAATGAGCAGTTCTTC
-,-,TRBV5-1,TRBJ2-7,CASSMSVSYEQYF,TGCGCCAGCAGTATGAGTGTATCCTACGAGCAGTACTTC
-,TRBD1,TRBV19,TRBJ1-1,CASSTGQGWRTEAFF,TGTGCCAGTAGTACGGGACAGGGGTGGAGGACTGAAGCTTTCTTT
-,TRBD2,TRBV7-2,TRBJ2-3,CASSPRLADTDTQYF,TGTGCCAGCAGCCCCCGACTAGCGGACACAGATACGCAGTATTTT
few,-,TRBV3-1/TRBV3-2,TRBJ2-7,CASSQFRARRGEQYF,TGTGCCAGCAGCCAATTCAGGGCTAGGCGGGGCGAGCAGTACTTC
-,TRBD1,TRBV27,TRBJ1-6,CASSLYSRQGGHSPLHF,TGTGCCAGCAGTTTATATTCAAGACAGGGCGGGCATTCACCCCTCCACTTT
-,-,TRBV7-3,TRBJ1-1,CASSPSTETISEAFF,TGTGCCAGCAGCCCGTCGACAGAAACGATTTCTGAAGCTTTCTTT
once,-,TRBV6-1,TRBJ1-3,CASSAAHPRGNSGNTIYF,TGTGCCAGCAGTGCAGCTCACCCCAGGGGCAACTCTGGAAACACCATATATTTT
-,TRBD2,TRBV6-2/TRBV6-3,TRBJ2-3,CASSKTSGGPPAGTQYF,TGTGCCAGCAGTAAGACTAGCGGGGGGCCCCCGGCCGGTACGCAGTATTTT
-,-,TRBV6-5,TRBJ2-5,CASSSSGEVTQYF,TGTGCCAGCAGTTCCTCAGGGGAAGTGACCCAGTACTTC
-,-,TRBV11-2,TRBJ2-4,CASSLAGADIQYF,TGTGCCAGCAGCTTGGCAGGGGCTGACATTCAGTACTTC
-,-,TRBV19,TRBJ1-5,CASSMGQNNQPQHF,TGTGCCAGTAGTATGGGACAAAACAATCAGCCCCAGCATTTT
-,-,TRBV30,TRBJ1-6,CAWSVRTAYNSPLHF,TGTGCCTGGAGTGTTAGGACAGCATATAATTCACCCCTCCACTTT
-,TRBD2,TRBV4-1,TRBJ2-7,CASSQGSREASYEQYF,TGCGCCAGCAGCCAAGGCTCGCGGGAGGCCTCCTACGAGCAGTACTTC
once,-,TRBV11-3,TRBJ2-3,CASNNMGSADTQYF,TGTGCCAGCAACAATATGGGGAGCGCAGATACGCAGTATTTT
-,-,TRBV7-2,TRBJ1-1,CASSQYGIEAFF,TGTGCCAGCAGCCAGTACGGGATTGAAGCTTTCTTT
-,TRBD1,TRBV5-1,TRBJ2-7,CASRSAQGAAYEQYF,TGCGCCAGCAGATCGGCACAGGGGGCCGCCTACGAGCAGTACTTC
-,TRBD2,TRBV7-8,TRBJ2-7,CASSLVGRGGYEQYF,TGTGCCAGCAGCTTAGTGGGGAGGGGCGGGTACGAGCAGTACTTC